The 25 T cell receptor beta chains in this list originate from one sample, sequenced in a study of T cell responses to AZD1222 COVID-19 vaccine. Some clones are missing from TCRdb's copy, which holds only in-frame ones; the method was immunoSEQ multiplex PCR. The table records tens of thousands of clones, around 73% of them present only once. The material was peripheral blood, obtained on day 0 of AZD1222 vaccination. The receptors shown here come from an adult in good health.

This sequence joins TRBV6-5 and TRBJ1-1; the D is unclear. The CDR3 has 14 amino acids. Germline V CDR1 and CDR2: MNHEY, SVGAGI. Trimming left V 2 bases short and J 4 bases short, with 11 bases between. The CDR3 protein is CASSYPLGGTEAFF. CDR3 DNA sequence: TGTGCCAGCAGTTACCCCCTGGGTGGCACTGAAGCTTTCTTT.

This clone was counted a few times. The chain has TRBV18 and TRBJ2-5; tentative D call: TRBD2 (5 bases). This CDR3 is 15 amino acids long. The V gene lost 3 bases and the J gene lost 2 bases, with 13 bases spanning the gap. CDR1 KGHSH and CDR2 LQKENI come from the germline V gene. The DNA of the CDR3 is TGTGCCAGCTCACCCCCTGAGGGCCTACAAGAGACCCAGTACTTC. This codes for CASSPPEGLQETQYF.

The rearrangement uses TRBV27 and TRBJ2-3; D remains unclear. Looked up from germline, CDR1 is MNHEY and CDR2 is SMNVEV (reference sequence). This CDR3 has 15 residues. The ends were cut back, 5 bases at V and 6 bases at J, with 18 bases in the middle. CDR3 residues: CASSMTVAASDTQYF. CDR3 coding DNA: TGTGCCAGCAGTATGACCGTCGCGGCCTCCGATACGCAGTATTTT.

This chain connects TRBV6-2 or TRBV6-3 to TRBJ2-7; D is unclear. There are 11 residues in the CDR3. Trimming shortened V by 5 bases and J by 2 bases, and 4 bases separated the two germline ends. CDR1 is MNHEY and CDR2 is SVGEGT in the germline V gene. CDR3: CASSKAYEQYF. CDR3 nucleotide sequence: TGTGCCAGCAGTAAAGCCTACGAGCAGTACTTC.

V usage is TRBV5-4 and J usage is TRBJ2-1; the match to TRBD2 covers 13 bases. This CDR3 is built from 15 residues. V gave up 5 bases and J gave up 5 bases; unmatched junction bases: 4. Germline V CDR1 and CDR2: SGHNT, YYREEE (reference sequence). CDR3 coding DNA: TGTGCCAGCAGATCCGGGACTAGCGGGAACAATGAGCAGTTCTTC. Amino acid sequence: CASRSGTSGNNEQFF.

J is TRBJ2-7 and V is TRBV3-1 (or the pseudogene TRBV3-2); 11 bases are shared with TRBD1. Germline V lookup: CDR1 LGHDT, CDR2 YNNKEL (reference sequence). The V and J ends lost 6 bases and 4 bases, in that order; junction bases with no gene match: 5. CDR3 length equals 14 residues. In DNA form, the CDR3 reads TGTGCCAGCAGTTCCGGGACAGGGGGATACGAGCAGTACTTC. It codes for CASSSGTGGYEQYF.

This chain links TRBV28 with TRBJ2-1; D is unclear. Germline lookup yields CDR1 MDHEN and CDR2 SYDVKM. Trimming took 8 bases from V and 4 from J, leaving 9 bases between them. This CDR3 is built from 12 residues. The CDR3 DNA reads as TGTGCCAGCTGCGACTTTTACAATGAGCAGTTCTTC. This encodes CASCDFYNEQFF.

V usage is TRBV19 and J usage is TRBJ1-1, with D possibly TRBD1 on 6 matching bases. The V gene's germline CDR1 is LNHDA and CDR2 SQIVND (reference sequence). CDR3 length: 15 amino acids. The V gene lost 3 bases and the J gene lost 1 base, with 12 bases spanning the gap. CDR3 protein: CASSIRLTGNTEAFF. The CDR3 nucleotides read TGTGCCAGTAGTATCCGCTTGACAGGGAACACTGAAGCTTTCTTT.

This chain links TRBV5-1 with TRBJ2-7; D unclear. Germline lookup yields CDR1 SGHRS and CDR2 YFSETQ. V shed 5 bases and J shed 6 bases, with 18 bases lying between them. The CDR3 loop spans 14 amino acids. The CDR3 coding sequence is TGCGCCAGCAGTCGCGAGCACAGTCTTAGCGAGCAGTACTTC. Amino acids: CASSREHSLSEQYF.

This rearrangement joins TRBV5-1 to TRBJ2-1; tentative D call: TRBD2 (6 bases). CDR1 SGHRS and CDR2 YFSETQ come from the germline V gene. V lost 7 bases and J lost 6, with 14 bases in between. The CDR3 is made up of 13 amino acids. CDR3 protein: CASVAVATNEQFF. CDR3 sequence (DNA): TGCGCCAGCGTAGCGGTGGCGACCAATGAGCAGTTCTTC.

The chain is built from TRBV2 and TRBJ1-4; the match to TRBD1 covers 9 bases. The trim removed 4 bases at V and 7 bases at J, leaving 4 bases unmatched. This CDR3 comprises 14 residues. Germline V gives CDR1 SNHLY, CDR2 FYNNEI. The CDR3 spells CASSVRDRVEKLFF. DNA for the CDR3: TGTGCCAGCAGTGTCCGGGACAGGGTTGAAAAACTGTTTTTT.

The chain combines TRBV6-2 or TRBV6-3 with TRBJ1-6; TRBD1 matches at 8 bases. The V and J ends lost 0 bases and 7 bases, in that order; junction bases with no gene match: 11. The CDR3 totals 18 residues. The germline CDR1 and CDR2 sequences are MNHEY and SVGEGT. The CDR3 sequence: CASSYSGPGQGGNSPLHF. DNA of the CDR3: TGTGCCAGCAGTTACTCTGGACCCGGACAGGGAGGGAATTCACCCCTCCACTTT.

This sequence joins TRBV28 and TRBJ1-6; the D is unclear. The V end lost 6 bases, the J end lost 8 bases, and 11 bases lay between the germline ends. The CDR3 totals 13 residues. The germline CDR1 and CDR2 sequences are MDHEN and SYDVKM. This CDR3 reads CASSPRWDSPLHF. CDR3 in DNA: TGTGCCAGCAGCCCGCGTTGGGATTCACCCCTCCACTTT. The entire variable domain, with the rest obtained from reference TRBV28 and TRBJ1-6, is as follows: DVKVTQSSRYLVKRTGEKVFLECVQDMDHENMFWYRQDPGLGLRLIYFSYDVKMKEKGDIPEGYSVSREKKERFSLILESASTNQTSMYLCASSPRWDSPLHFGNGTRLTVT.

This clone was counted once. The gene calls are TRBV12-3 or TRBV12-4 and TRBJ2-1; no clear D. V lost 4 bases and J lost 7, with 11 bases in between. CDR3 size: 13 residues. The CDR3 DNA is TGTGCCAGCAGTTCGATGGGGTCAAATGAGCAGTTCTTC. Residues: CASSSMGSNEQFF.

The chain is built from TRBV9 and TRBJ2-3; unclear D gene. The CDR3 spans 15 residues. The V end lost 0 bases, the J end lost 1 base, and 9 bases lay between the germline ends. CDR1 is SGDLS and CDR2 is YYNGEE in the germline V gene. CDR3 DNA: TGTGCCAGCAGCGTAGGGCGGACCGGCACAGATACGCAGTATTTT. Its protein is CASSVGRTGTDTQYF.

Comments on this clone: This sample also contains other DNA sequences that code for the same CDR3. V is TRBV3-1 (or the pseudogene TRBV3-2) and J is TRBJ2-3, with D unclear. The CDR3 spans 13 residues. The V gene lost 1 base and the J gene lost 0 bases, with 2 bases spanning the gap. CDR1 LGHDT and CDR2 YNNKEL come from the germline V gene (reference sequence). This CDR3 reads CASSQASTDTQYF. The CDR3, as DNA: TGTGCCAGCAGCCAAGCAAGCACAGATACGCAGTATTTT.

This clone showed up just a few times. The rearrangement uses TRBV7-2 and TRBJ1-5, with D perhaps TRBD1 (6 bases). Per germline, CDR1 SGHTA and CDR2 FQGNSA. CDR3 size: 14 residues. Between the trimmed V and J ends, which lost 5 bases and 4 bases, there was a span of 12 bases. CDR3 amino acids: CASSTYGQNQPQHF. In nucleotides, the CDR3 is TGTGCCAGCAGCACGTACGGACAGAATCAGCCCCAGCATTTT.

This clone has only one observation. The chain uses TRBV7-2 and TRBJ1-1; D ambiguous. In germline, CDR1 is SGHTA, CDR2 FQGNSA. Trimming cost V 2 bases and J 4 bases, with 8 bases left between them. The CDR3 runs 13 residues. The CDR3 nucleotides are TGTGCCAGCAGCTTATCGGTTGGCACTGAAGCTTTCTTT. It translates to CASSLSVGTEAFF.

The chain is built from TRBV18 and TRBJ1-3; the D is unclear. Germline CDR1 and CDR2: KGHSH and LQKENI. The CDR3 is 16 amino acids. Trimming shortened V by 2 bases and J by 2 bases, and 13 bases separated the two germline ends. CDR3 nucleotides: TGTGCCAGCTCACCATTCCAGGACGGGACTGGAAACACCATATATTTT. As protein: CASSPFQDGTGNTIYF.

The chain has TRBV30 and TRBJ1-1; 7 nucleotides match TRBD1. J lost 6 bases, V lost 2 bases, and 3 bases had no gene match. The CDR3 sequence is 12 residues long. Germline V gene lookup returns CDR1 GTSNPN and CDR2 SVGIG (reference sequence). CDR3 sequence: CAWSKGGSEAFF. For the CDR3, the DNA is TGTGCCTGGAGTAAAGGGGGCTCTGAAGCTTTCTTT.

V gene TRBV29-1 combines with J gene TRBJ1-1, with a possible D match to TRBD1 (5 bases). V gave up 7 bases and J gave up 1 base, with 13 bases separating them. Germline V CDR1 and CDR2: SQVTM, ANQGSEA. This CDR3 has 13 amino acids. The CDR3 spells CSAWGGRNTEAFF. For the CDR3, the DNA is TGCAGCGCCTGGGGGGGGAGGAACACTGAAGCTTTCTTT. The full variable domain, with the rest looked up from reference TRBV29-1 and TRBJ1-1, is SAVISQKPSRDICQRGTSLTIQCQVDSQVTMMFWYRQQPGQSLTLIATANQGSEATYESGFVIDKFPISRPNLTFSTLTVSNMSPEDSSIYLCSAWGGRNTEAFFGQGTRLTVV.

This chain links TRBV29-1 with TRBJ1-2, with D unresolved. Per the germline V gene, CDR1 is SQVTM and CDR2 is ANQGSEA. V lost 3 bases, J lost 4 bases, and 9 bases lay in between. The CDR3 loop spans 12 amino acids. DNA of the CDR3: TGCAGCGTTGAGCGGGGTATCTATGGCTACACCTTC. This sequence encodes CSVERGIYGYTF. Based on the CDR3 plus reference TRBV29-1 and TRBJ1-2, the full variable domain is SAVISQKPSRDICQRGTSLTIQCQVDSQVTMMFWYRQQPGQSLTLIATANQGSEATYESGFVIDKFPISRPNLTFSTLTVSNMSPEDSSIYLCSVERGIYGYTFGSGTRLTVV.

The chain carries TRBV5-6 and TRBJ2-7; D tentatively fits TRBD1 or TRBD2 (5 bases each). V was trimmed by 4 bases and J by 3 bases, leaving 17 bases between them. Germline lookup yields CDR1 SGHDT and CDR2 YYEEEE. CDR3 size: 15 residues. The CDR3 region is CASSGWGPLSYEQYF. For the CDR3, the DNA is TGTGCCAGCAGCGGATGGGGACCACTAAGCTACGAGCAGTACTTC.

The V call is TRBV18, the J call TRBJ2-4; D is perhaps TRBD1 or TRBD2 (5 bases each). The CDR3 totals 16 residues. Trimming removed 3 bases from V and 0 bases from J, with 12 bases in between. Germline values: CDR1 KGHSH, CDR2 LQKENI. The CDR3 loop is CASSPGLGLAKNIQYF. The CDR3 DNA sequence: TGTGCCAGCTCACCTGGACTGGGGCTAGCCAAAAACATTCAGTACTTC.

This clone appeared a single time. The chain is built from TRBV30 and TRBJ1-2, with D tentatively TRBD1 (5 bases). The germline CDR1 and CDR2 sequences are GTSNPN and SVGIG (reference sequence). This CDR3 comprises 12 residues. V gave up 4 bases and J gave up 0 bases, with 6 bases separating them. The CDR3 loop is CAWTGTNYGYTF. The CDR3 DNA reads as TGTGCCTGGACAGGGACTAACTATGGCTACACCTTC.